This TCR beta chain emerged from a study of immune characterization of retroperitoneal liposarcoma. In its sample, this clonotype was seen a few times. The CDR3 runs 15 residues. The germline V gene has CDR1 SGHRS and CDR2 YFSETQ. The germline V and J ends were trimmed by 0 bases and 5 bases, with 11 bases remaining between them. Using its own MiXCR run on the PCR reads, TCRdb lists one record per CDR3 protein. The repertoire consists of about 890 distinct CDR3 sequences, with roughly 35% occurring once and the leading ten covering roughly 19%. Sequencing used tumor tissue. The receptor was derived from a male donor with retroperitoneal liposarcoma. V is TRBV5-1 and J is TRBJ2-2; D gene ambiguous. CDR3 protein: CASSLVGYPTGELFF. CDR3 bases: TGCGCCAGCAGCTTGGTGGGCTATCCAACCGGGGAGCTGTTTTTT.